These 18 T cell receptor beta chains came from one sample sequenced in a study of blood T cell repertoires in COVID-19. Measured with immunoSEQ multiplex PCR; TCRdb has only the in-frame clones, and not every one. The table lists about 230,000 clones, more than 65% of them singletons, with approximately 4.8% in the top ten. The sequencing sample was made of peripheral blood. The receptors come from a man in his fifties with active or convalescent COVID-19.

The V gene is TRBV5-1, the J gene TRBJ1-6, with TRBD1 matching 8 bases. The V gene end was trimmed by 4 bases and the J gene end by 7 bases; junction bases not matched to a gene: 4. CDR1 is SGHRS, CDR2 YFSETQ, per germline. The CDR3 length is 14 residues. The CDR3, as DNA: TGCGCCAGCAGCATACAGGGGGACAATTCACCCCTCCACTTT. Translated: CASSIQGDNSPLHF.

The J gene is TRBJ1-1, the V gene TRBV4-1; 7 bases align to TRBD1. Looked up from germline, CDR1 is MGHRA and CDR2 is YSYEKL. This CDR3 spans 16 amino acids. Trimming removed 0 bases from V and 5 bases from J; junction bases left unmatched: 9. CDR3 residues: CASSQDPGRGKTEAFF. In DNA form, the CDR3 reads TGCGCCAGCAGCCAAGATCCAGGCAGGGGGAAGACTGAAGCTTTCTTT.

This chain joins TRBV7-9 and TRBJ1-5, with 8 bases that match TRBD1. The junction had 0 bases not matched to a gene; V was cut back by 0 bases and J by 2 bases. CDR1 is SEHNR, CDR2 FQNEAQ, per germline (reference sequence). The CDR3 length is 15 residues. The CDR3 DNA sequence: TGTGCCAGCAGCTTAGCGGGACAGGGCAATCAGCCCCAGCATTTT. It yields the protein CASSLAGQGNQPQHF.

CDR3 loop: CASSPRQGAGTGELFF. CDR3 DNA: TGTGCCAGCAGCCCGCGACAGGGGGCGGGCACCGGGGAGCTGTTTTTT. The rearrangement uses TRBV7-2 and TRBJ2-2; 10 bases agree with TRBD1. J gave up 4 bases and V 5 bases, and 7 bases lay outside the gene matches. The CDR3 has 16 residues. The germline gives CDR1 SGHTA, CDR2 FQGNSA.

The chain links TRBV11-3 to TRBJ2-7, with D possibly TRBD2 on 7 matching bases. Germline lookup yields CDR1 SGHNT and CDR2 YENEEA. V was clipped by 6 bases and J by 6 bases, with 12 bases between them. The CDR3 sequence is 12 residues long. In nucleotides, the CDR3 is TGTGCCAGCAGTCGGGGGGCGGGCGAGCAGTACTTC. Its translation: CASSRGAGEQYF.

V gene TRBV5-1 combines with J gene TRBJ2-7; 7 bases are shared with TRBD2. Germline V gene data show CDR1 as SGHRS and CDR2 as YFSETQ. This CDR3 is 15 amino acids long. V shed 3 bases, J shed 4 bases, and the junction held 10 bases outside the gene matches. Here the CDR3 reads CASSWERGPTYEQYF. The CDR3 nucleotides read TGCGCCAGCAGCTGGGAGCGGGGACCGACATACGAGCAGTACTTC.

A few counts support this clone. The CDR3 nucleotides read TGTGCCAGCAGTTTAGAGACAGGGGTCGGTGGCTACACCTTC. Protein product: CASSLETGVGGYTF. The chain couples TRBV28 to TRBJ1-2; 8 positions match TRBD1. From germline, CDR1 is MDHEN and CDR2 SYDVKM. The V segment lost 2 bases and the J segment 7 bases; nucleotides outside the gene matches: 6. CDR3 size: 14 residues.

This clone has only a few counts. The V gene is TRBV28, the J gene TRBJ2-1; D gene uncertain. CDR1 is MDHEN, CDR2 SYDVKM, per germline. V was pared by 5 bases and J by 4 bases, with 6 bases between. The CDR3 sequence is 12 residues long. The CDR3 coding sequence is TGTGCCAGCAGTCTCGAGTACAATGAGCAGTTCTTC. Translated: CASSLEYNEQFF.

This chain links TRBV6-5 with TRBJ2-7; 8 positions match TRBD1. The V segment lost 6 bases and the J segment 0 bases; nucleotides outside the gene matches: 7. CDR3 length: 15 amino acids. Germline V gives CDR1 MNHEY, CDR2 SVGAGI. As DNA, the CDR3 is TGTGCCAGCAGGGCAGGGGGCCTGAACTCCTACGAGCAGTACTTC. Its translation is CASRAGGLNSYEQYF.

The V call is TRBV6-6, the J call TRBJ2-1, with 11 bases identical to TRBD2. The CDR3 covers 15 residues. Germline V lookup: CDR1 MNHNY, CDR2 SVGAGI (reference sequence). The V and J ends lost 0 bases and 9 bases, in that order; junction bases with no gene match: 4. The CDR3 is CASSYSASGGREQFF. The DNA for the CDR3 is TGTGCCAGCAGTTACTCGGCTAGCGGGGGGCGTGAGCAGTTCTTC.

V usage is TRBV5-1 and J usage is TRBJ1-3; D unclear. The V end lost 5 bases, the J end lost 0 bases, and 12 bases lay between the germline ends. Germline V gene lookup returns CDR1 SGHRS and CDR2 YFSETQ. The CDR3 covers 15 residues. The CDR3 DNA reads as TGCGCCAGCAGACCCCTGGACTACTCTGGAAACACCATATATTTT. This sequence encodes CASRPLDYSGNTIYF.

The chain has TRBV28 and TRBJ2-5; weak D call: TRBD1 (6 bases). Germline V lookup: CDR1 MDHEN, CDR2 SYDVKM. The V end lost 2 bases, the J end lost 1 base, and 8 bases lay between the germline ends. The CDR3 loop spans 14 amino acids. This chain's CDR3 is CASSLTGFQETQYF. The CDR3 nucleotides read TGTGCCAGCAGTTTAACAGGGTTCCAAGAGACCCAGTACTTC. Full variable domain (rest looked up from reference TRBV28 and TRBJ2-5): DVKVTQSSRYLVKRTGEKVFLECVQDMDHENMFWYRQDPGLGLRLIYFSYDVKMKEKGDIPEGYSVSREKKERFSLILESASTNQTSMYLCASSLTGFQETQYFGPGTRLLVL.

The chain uses TRBV4-2 and TRBJ2-5, with TRBD2 matching 16 bases. The length of the CDR3 is 20 residues. With V trimmed by 3 bases and J by 4 bases, 14 bases remained unmatched. In germline, CDR1 is LGHNA, CDR2 YNFKEQ. CDR3: CASSQVDPGTSGGAPETQYF. The CDR3 DNA sequence: TGTGCCAGCAGCCAGGTTGATCCCGGGACTAGCGGGGGGGCCCCAGAGACCCAGTACTTC.

The rearrangement links TRBV3-1 (or the pseudogene TRBV3-2) to TRBJ2-1, with 7 bases aligning to TRBD2. The CDR3 contains 16 residues. Germline V gives CDR1 LGHDT, CDR2 YNNKEL (reference sequence). With 4 bases clipped from V and 6 bases from J, the junction kept 12 bases outside the gene matches. CDR3 bases: TGTGCCAGCAGCCGATCGACGGGGAGCGGGATCAATGAGCAGTTCTTC. The encoded protein is CASSRSTGSGINEQFF.

The rearrangement uses TRBV2 and TRBJ1-6, with TRBD1 identical over 7 bases. The CDR3 runs to 15 residues. Germline V gives CDR1 SNHLY, CDR2 FYNNEI. V lost 7 bases, J lost 9 bases, and 12 bases stayed unmatched. CDR3 residues: CASTRMGQLASPLHF. The CDR3 DNA reads as TGTGCCAGCACTCGAATGGGACAGTTAGCTTCACCCCTCCACTTT.

In its sample, this clone was seen a few times. The chain recombines TRBV7-2 with TRBJ1-2, with D maybe TRBD1 (5 bases). CDR3 length: 16 residues. The germline V gene has CDR1 SGHTA and CDR2 FQGNSA. V was trimmed by 2 bases and J by 0 bases, leaving 13 bases between them. The CDR3 nucleotides are TGTGCCAGCAGCTTACCAGGGCGAACTTCTAACTATGGCTACACCTTC. As protein: CASSLPGRTSNYGYTF.

V is TRBV27 and J is TRBJ1-6; maybe TRBD1 (6 bases). V lost 3 bases, J lost 10 bases, and 13 bases lay in between. Germline CDR1 MNHEY, CDR2 SMNVEV (reference sequence). The CDR3 totals 14 residues. CDR3 DNA sequence: TGTGCCAGCAGTTTCCTTCAGGACAGCTCACCCCTCCACTTT. Its translation: CASSFLQDSSPLHF.

This chain connects TRBV7-9 to TRBJ1-2; 9 bases agree with TRBD1. The germline V gene encodes CDR1 SEHNR and CDR2 FQNEAQ (reference sequence). The CDR3 has 16 residues. Trimming removed 7 bases from V and 0 bases from J; junction bases left unmatched: 9. The CDR3 reads CASTRQGVQTNYGYTF. The CDR3 nucleotides are TGTGCCAGCACTCGACAGGGGGTGCAAACTAACTATGGCTACACCTTC.